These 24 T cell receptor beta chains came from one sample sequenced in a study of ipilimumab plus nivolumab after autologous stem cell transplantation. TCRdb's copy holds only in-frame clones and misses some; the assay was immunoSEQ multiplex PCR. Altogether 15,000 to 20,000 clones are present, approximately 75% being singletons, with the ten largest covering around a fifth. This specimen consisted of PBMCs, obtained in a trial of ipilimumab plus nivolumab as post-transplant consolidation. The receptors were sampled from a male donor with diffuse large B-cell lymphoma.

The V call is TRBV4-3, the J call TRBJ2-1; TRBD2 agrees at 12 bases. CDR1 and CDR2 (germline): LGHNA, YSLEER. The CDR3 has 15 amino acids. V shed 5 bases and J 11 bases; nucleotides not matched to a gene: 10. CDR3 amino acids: CASSSRLAGAYKQFF. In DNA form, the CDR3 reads TGCGCCAGCAGCTCTCGACTAGCGGGGGCCTACAAGCAGTTCTTC.

In nucleotides, the CDR3 is TGTGCCAGCAGCCGGGACCGACCCTCTGGGGCCAACGTCCTGACTTTC. This encodes CASSRDRPSGANVLTF. This rearrangement joins TRBV4-2 to TRBJ2-6; perhaps D is TRBD1 or TRBD2 (5 bases each). V lost 4 bases and J lost 0, with 10 bases in between. The length of the CDR3 is 16 residues. Germline V gene data show CDR1 as LGHNA and CDR2 as YNFKEQ.

The CDR3 loop reads CASGFQGRGLAGAEQYF. The CDR3 DNA sequence: TGTGCTAGTGGTTTCCAGGGTAGGGGACTAGCGGGAGCCGAGCAGTACTTC. This chain connects TRBV12-5 to TRBJ2-7; the match to TRBD2 covers 14 bases. V shed 3 bases, J shed 6 bases, and the junction held 10 bases outside the gene matches. The germline CDR1 and CDR2 sequences are LGHNT and FRNRAP. This CDR3 is 17 amino acids long.

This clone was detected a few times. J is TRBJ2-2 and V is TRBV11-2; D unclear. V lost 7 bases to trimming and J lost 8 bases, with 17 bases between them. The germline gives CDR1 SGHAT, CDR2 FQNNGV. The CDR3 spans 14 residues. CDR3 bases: TGTGCCAGCATCTTCCCCGGTCCGCAGGGGGAGCTGTTTTTT. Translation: CASIFPGPQGELFF.

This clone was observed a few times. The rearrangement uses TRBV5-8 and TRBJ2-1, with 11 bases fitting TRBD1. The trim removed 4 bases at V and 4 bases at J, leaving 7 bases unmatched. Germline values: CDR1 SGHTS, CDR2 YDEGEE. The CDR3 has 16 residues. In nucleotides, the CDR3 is TGTGCCAGCAGCCGAAGGACAGGGGGCCGTTACAATGAGCAGTTCTTC. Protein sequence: CASSRRTGGRYNEQFF.

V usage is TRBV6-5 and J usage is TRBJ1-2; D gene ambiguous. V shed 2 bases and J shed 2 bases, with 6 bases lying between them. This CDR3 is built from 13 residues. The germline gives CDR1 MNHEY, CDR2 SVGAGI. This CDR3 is CASSYHTNYGYTF. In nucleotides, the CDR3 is TGTGCCAGCAGTTACCACACGAACTATGGCTACACCTTC.

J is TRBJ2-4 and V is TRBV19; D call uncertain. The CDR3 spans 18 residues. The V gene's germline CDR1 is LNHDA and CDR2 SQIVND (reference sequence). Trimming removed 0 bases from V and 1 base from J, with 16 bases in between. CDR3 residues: CASSIDLSEEWAKNIQYF. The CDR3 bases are TGTGCCAGTAGTATAGATCTATCTGAGGAGTGGGCCAAAAACATTCAGTACTTC.

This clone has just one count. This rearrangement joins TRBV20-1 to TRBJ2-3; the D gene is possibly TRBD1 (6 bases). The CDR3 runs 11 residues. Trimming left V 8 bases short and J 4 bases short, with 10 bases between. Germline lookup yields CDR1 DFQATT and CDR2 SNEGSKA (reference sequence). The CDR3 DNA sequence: TGCAGTACACAGGGTCCAGATACGCAGTATTTT. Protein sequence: CSTQGPDTQYF.

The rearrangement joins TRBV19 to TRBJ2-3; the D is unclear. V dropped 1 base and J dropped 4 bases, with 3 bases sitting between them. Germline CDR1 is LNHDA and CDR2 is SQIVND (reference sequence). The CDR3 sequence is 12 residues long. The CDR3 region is CASSIVADTQYF. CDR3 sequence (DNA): TGTGCCAGTAGTATAGTAGCAGATACGCAGTATTTT.

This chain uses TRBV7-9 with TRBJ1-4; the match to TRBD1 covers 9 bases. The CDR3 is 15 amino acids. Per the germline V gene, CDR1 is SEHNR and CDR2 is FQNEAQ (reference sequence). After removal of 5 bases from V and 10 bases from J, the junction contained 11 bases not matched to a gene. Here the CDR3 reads CASSQRDRDGGKLFF. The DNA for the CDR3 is TGTGCCAGCAGCCAACGGGACAGGGACGGGGGAAAACTGTTTTTT. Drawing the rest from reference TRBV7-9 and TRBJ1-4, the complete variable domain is DTGVSQNPRHKITKRGQNVTFRCDPISEHNRLYWYRQTLGQGPEFLTYFQNEAQLEKSRLLSDRFSAERPKGSFSTLEIQRTEQGDSAMYLCASSQRDRDGGKLFFGSGTQLSVL.

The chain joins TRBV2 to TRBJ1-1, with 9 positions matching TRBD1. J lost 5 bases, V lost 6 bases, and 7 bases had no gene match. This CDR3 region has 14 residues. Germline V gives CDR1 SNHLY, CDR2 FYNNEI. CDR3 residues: CASRKGQGRTEAFF. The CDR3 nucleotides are TGTGCCAGCAGAAAGGGACAGGGTAGGACTGAAGCTTTCTTT. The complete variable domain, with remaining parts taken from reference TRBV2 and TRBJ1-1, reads EPEVTQTPSHQVTQMGQEVILRCVPISNHLYFYWYRQILGQKVEFLVSFYNNEISEKSEIFDDQFSVERPDGSNFTLKIRSTKLEDSAMYFCASRKGQGRTEAFFGQGTRLTVV.

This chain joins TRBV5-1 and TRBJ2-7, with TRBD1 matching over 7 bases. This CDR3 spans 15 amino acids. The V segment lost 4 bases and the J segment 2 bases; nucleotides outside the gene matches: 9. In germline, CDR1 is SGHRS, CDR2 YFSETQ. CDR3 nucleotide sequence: TGCGCCAGCAGCCCAGGACAGGAAGTTACCTACGAGCAGTACTTC. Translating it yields CASSPGQEVTYEQYF.

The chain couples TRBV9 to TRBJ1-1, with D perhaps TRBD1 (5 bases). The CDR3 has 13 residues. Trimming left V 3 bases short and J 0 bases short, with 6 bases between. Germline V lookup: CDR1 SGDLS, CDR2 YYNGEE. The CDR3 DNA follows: TGTGCCAGCAGCGGACAGATGAACACTGAAGCTTTCTTT. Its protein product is CASSGQMNTEAFF. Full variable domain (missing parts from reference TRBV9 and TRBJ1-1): DSGVTQTPKHLITATGQRVTLRCSPRSGDLSVYWYQQSLDQGLQFLIQYYNGEERAKGNILERFSAQQFPDLHSELNLSSLELGDSALYFCASSGQMNTEAFFGQGTRLTVV.

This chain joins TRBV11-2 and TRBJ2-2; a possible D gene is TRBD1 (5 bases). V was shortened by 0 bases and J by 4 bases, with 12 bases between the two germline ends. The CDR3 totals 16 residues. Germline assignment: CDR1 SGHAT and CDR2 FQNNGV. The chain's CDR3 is CASSLDGASSTGELFF. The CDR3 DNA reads TGTGCCAGCAGCTTAGATGGGGCCAGCAGCACCGGGGAGCTGTTTTTT. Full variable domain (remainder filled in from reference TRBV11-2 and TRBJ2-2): EAGVAQSPRYKIIEKRQSVAFWCNPISGHATLYWYQQILGQGPKLLIQFQNNGVVDDSQLPKDRFSAERLKGVDSTLKIQPAKLEDSAVYLCASSLDGASSTGELFFGEGSRLTVL.

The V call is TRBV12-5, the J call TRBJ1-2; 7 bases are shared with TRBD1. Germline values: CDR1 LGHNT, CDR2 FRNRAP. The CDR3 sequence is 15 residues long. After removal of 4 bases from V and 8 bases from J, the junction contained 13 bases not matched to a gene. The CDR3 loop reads CASGSLTGEDTGYTF. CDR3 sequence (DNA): TGTGCTAGTGGTTCTCTCACAGGGGAGGATACGGGCTACACCTTC.

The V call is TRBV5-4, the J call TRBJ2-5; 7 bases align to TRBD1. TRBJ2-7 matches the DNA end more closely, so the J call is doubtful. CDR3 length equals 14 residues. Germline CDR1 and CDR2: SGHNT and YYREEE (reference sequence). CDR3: CASSLQGVLYEQYF. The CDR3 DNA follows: TGTGCCAGCAGCCTGCAGGGGGTGCTTTACGAGCAGTACTTC.

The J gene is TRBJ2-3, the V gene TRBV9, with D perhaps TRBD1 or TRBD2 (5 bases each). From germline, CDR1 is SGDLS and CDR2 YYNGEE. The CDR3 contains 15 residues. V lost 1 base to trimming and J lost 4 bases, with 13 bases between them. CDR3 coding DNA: TGTGCCAGCAGCGTATATCCGAGGGGAGCAGATACGCAGTATTTT. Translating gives CASSVYPRGADTQYF.

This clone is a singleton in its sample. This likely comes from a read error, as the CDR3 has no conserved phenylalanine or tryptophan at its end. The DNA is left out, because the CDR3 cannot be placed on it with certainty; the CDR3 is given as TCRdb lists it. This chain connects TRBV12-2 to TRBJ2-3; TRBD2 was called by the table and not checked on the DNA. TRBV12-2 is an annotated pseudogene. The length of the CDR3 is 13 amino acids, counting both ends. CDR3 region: CASSHSYGDTQYL.

CDR3 sequence (DNA): TGTGCCAGCAGCGTAGCCAGTACCTATGGAGATACGCAGTATTTT. Translating it yields CASSVASTYGDTQYF. The V call is TRBV9, the J call TRBJ2-3; D remains unclear. The CDR3 has 15 residues. V was clipped by 0 bases and J by 5 bases, with 13 bases between them. The germline V gene encodes CDR1 SGDLS and CDR2 YYNGEE.

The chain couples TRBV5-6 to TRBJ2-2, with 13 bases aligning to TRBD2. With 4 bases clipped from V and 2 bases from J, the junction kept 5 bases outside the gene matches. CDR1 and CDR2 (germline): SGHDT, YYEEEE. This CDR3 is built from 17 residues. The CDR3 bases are TGTGCCAGCAGCGCCGGACTAGCGGGAGTAAACACCGGGGAGCTGTTTTTT. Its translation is CASSAGLAGVNTGELFF. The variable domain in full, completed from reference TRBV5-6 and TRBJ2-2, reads DAGVTQSPTHLIKTRGQQVTLRCSPKSGHDTVSWYQQALGQGPQFIFQYYEEEERQRGNFPDRFSGHQFPNYSSELNVNALLLGDSALYLCASSAGLAGVNTGELFFGEGSRLTVL.

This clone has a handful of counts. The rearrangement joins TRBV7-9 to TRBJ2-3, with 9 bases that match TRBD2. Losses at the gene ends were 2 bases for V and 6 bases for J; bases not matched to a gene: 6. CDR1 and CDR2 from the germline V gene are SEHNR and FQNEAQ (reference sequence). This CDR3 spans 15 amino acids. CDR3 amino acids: CASSLSAGGSDTQYF. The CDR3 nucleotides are TGTGCCAGCAGCTTATCAGCGGGAGGATCCGATACGCAGTATTTT.

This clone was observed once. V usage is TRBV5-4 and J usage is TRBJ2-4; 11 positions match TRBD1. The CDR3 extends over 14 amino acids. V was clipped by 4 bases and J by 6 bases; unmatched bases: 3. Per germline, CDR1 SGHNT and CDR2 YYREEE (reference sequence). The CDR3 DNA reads TGTGCCAGCAGCCTAGGGACAGGGGGAAACATTCAGTACTTC. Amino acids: CASSLGTGGNIQYF.

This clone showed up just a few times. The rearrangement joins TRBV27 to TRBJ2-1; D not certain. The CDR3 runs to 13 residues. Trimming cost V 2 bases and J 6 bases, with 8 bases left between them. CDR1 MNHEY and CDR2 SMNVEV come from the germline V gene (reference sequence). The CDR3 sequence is CASSLVAINEQFF. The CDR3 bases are TGTGCCAGCAGTTTAGTTGCAATCAATGAGCAGTTCTTC.

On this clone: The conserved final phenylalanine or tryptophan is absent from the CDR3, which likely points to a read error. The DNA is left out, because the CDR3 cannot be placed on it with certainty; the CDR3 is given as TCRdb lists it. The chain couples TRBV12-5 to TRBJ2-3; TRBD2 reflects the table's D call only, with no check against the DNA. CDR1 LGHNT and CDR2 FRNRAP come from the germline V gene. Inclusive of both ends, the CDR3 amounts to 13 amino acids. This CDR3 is CASGLSSGGSLEV.